The rows below give T cell receptor beta chains drawn from one sample of a study of T cell responses to AZD1222 COVID-19 vaccine. Clones were read by immunoSEQ multiplex PCR, and TCRdb kept only the in-frame ones, dropping some. The repertoire includes 100,000 to 150,000 clones, 65% to 90% of them detected once, and 7.9% sits in the top ten. Sequencing used peripheral blood, obtained 28 days after the second dose of the MenACWY control vaccine. The receptors were gathered from an adult who received the MenACWY meningococcal vaccine as a control. Each CDR3 is given with its conserved first and last residue. The D gene is left open where the match is weak. Size is stated for part of the rows, as once, few or many counts, or as a class when the clone is expanded.

clone_size,j_call,cdr3_length,d_call,v_call,cdr3_aa,cdr3_nt
NA,TRBJ2-3,13,TRBD2,TRBV19,CASNGGAVDTQYF,TGTGCCAGTAACGGGGGGGCGGTGGATACGCAGTATTTT
NA,TRBJ2-1,15,NA,TRBV7-9,CASSSLNGAVREQFF,TGTGCCAGCAGCTCGCTAAACGGGGCGGTCCGGGAGCAGTTCTTC
NA,TRBJ2-7,12,NA,TRBV20-1,CSASRSGDEQYF,TGCAGTGCTAGTAGGTCGGGGGACGAGCAGTACTTC
NA,TRBJ1-6,15,NA,TRBV5-5,CASSENDIYNSPLHF,TGTGCCAGCAGTGAAAACGATATTTATAATTCACCCCTCCACTTT
NA,TRBJ1-2,12,NA,TRBV6-5,CASRLPSYGYTF,TGTGCCAGCAGACTGCCGAGCTATGGCTACACCTTC
NA,TRBJ1-2,18,TRBD1,TRBV19,CASSIFGTGYPINYGYTF,TGTGCCAGTAGTATTTTTGGGACAGGCTACCCGATTAACTATGGCTACACCTTC
NA,TRBJ2-7,15,NA,TRBV7-3,CASSLIGGQGYEQYF,TGTGCCAGCAGCTTAATCGGGGGGCAGGGCTACGAGCAGTACTTC
NA,TRBJ2-1,14,NA,TRBV27,CASAVDRHYNEQFF,TGTGCCAGCGCCGTGGACAGACACTACAATGAGCAGTTCTTC
NA,TRBJ1-2,14,NA,TRBV9,CASSVGGDDYGYTF,TGTGCCAGCAGCGTAGGCGGGGATGACTATGGCTACACCTTC
NA,TRBJ2-7,16,TRBD2,TRBV11-3,CASSLDRLAASYEQYF,TGTGCCAGCAGCTTAGATCGCCTAGCGGCTTCCTACGAGCAGTACTTC
NA,TRBJ1-6,14,NA,TRBV7-9,CASSSDGTTLPLHF,TGTGCCAGCAGCTCGGATGGGACGACGTTACCCCTCCACTTT
NA,TRBJ1-4,17,TRBD1,TRBV19,CASSFWDRGSTNEKLFF,TGTGCCAGTAGTTTTTGGGACAGGGGATCCACTAATGAAAAACTGTTTTTT
NA,TRBJ1-1,14,NA,TRBV5-1,CASSSISVNTEAFF,TGCGCCAGCAGCTCGATATCAGTGAACACTGAAGCTTTCTTT
few,TRBJ2-7,15,TRBD2,TRBV27,CASSLQSGGDYEQYF,TGTGCCAGCAGTTTACAAAGCGGGGGCGACTACGAGCAGTACTTC
NA,TRBJ2-1,14,NA,TRBV19,CASSNWSSYNEQFF,TGTGCCAGTAGTAATTGGAGCTCCTACAATGAGCAGTTCTTC
NA,TRBJ1-5,16,TRBD1,TRBV2,CASSVESGGFLQPQHF,TGTGCCAGCAGTGTGGAGTCAGGGGGCTTTCTTCAGCCCCAGCATTTT
NA,TRBJ2-6,14,NA,TRBV7-9,CASSFGAGANVLTF,TGTGCCAGCAGCTTCGGGGCTGGGGCCAACGTCCTGACTTTC
NA,TRBJ1-4,13,NA,TRBV6-5,CASSYGGVEKLFF,TGTGCCAGCAGTTACGGGGGGGTCGAAAAACTGTTTTTT
once,TRBJ2-7,14,NA,TRBV6-1,CASSEEVRDYEQYF,TGTGCCAGCAGTGAAGAGGTCAGGGATTACGAGCAGTACTTC
NA,TRBJ1-5,15,NA,TRBV6-5,CASGNLQGANQPQHF,TGTGCCAGCGGGAACCTACAGGGTGCTAATCAGCCCCAGCATTTT
NA,TRBJ2-1,12,NA,TRBV24-1,CATSDYFGGQFF,TGTGCCACCAGTGATTATTTCGGGGGGCAGTTCTTC
few,TRBJ2-2,17,NA,TRBV6-4,CASSDATGTSNTGELFF,TGTGCCAGCAGTGACGCAACCGGGACTTCGAACACCGGGGAGCTGTTTTTT
NA,TRBJ1-5,16,NA,TRBV6-6,CASSYARAGQGQPQHF,TGTGCCAGCAGTTACGCCCGCGCAGGGCAGGGTCAGCCCCAGCATTTT
NA,TRBJ1-3,15,NA,TRBV25-1,CASSIRGSSGNTIYF,TGTGCCAGCAGTATAAGGGGAAGCTCTGGAAACACCATATATTTT
NA,TRBJ2-1,17,NA,TRBV28,CASRPPGGPSSYNEQFF,TGTGCCAGCAGGCCTCCCGGGGGCCCCAGCTCCTACAATGAGCAGTTCTTC
NA,TRBJ1-2,15,NA,TRBV3-1/TRBV3-2,CASSLGREPLYGYTF,TGTGCCAGCAGCCTAGGACGGGAACCCCTCTATGGCTACACCTTC
NA,TRBJ1-2,14,TRBD1,TRBV19,CASSYPGTGGGYTF,TGTGCCAGTAGTTATCCCGGGACAGGGGGCGGCTACACCTTC
NA,TRBJ1-1,12,TRBD1,TRBV6-5,CASRYGQGVAFF,TGTGCCAGCAGATACGGACAGGGCGTCGCTTTCTTT
NA,TRBJ2-3,15,TRBD1,TRBV5-1,CASGGTGTSTDTQYF,TGCGCCAGCGGGGGGACAGGAACTAGCACAGATACGCAGTATTTT
NA,TRBJ1-5,15,NA,TRBV6-2/TRBV6-3,CASSYLGGNNQPQHF,TGTGCCAGCAGTTACTTGGGCGGGAACAATCAGCCCCAGCATTTT
NA,TRBJ1-5,13,NA,TRBV7-2,CASRGGINQPQHF,TGTGCCAGCAGGGGGGGGATCAATCAGCCCCAGCATTTT
NA,TRBJ2-1,14,NA,TRBV2,CASGAARDYNEQFF,TGTGCCAGCGGGGCGGCCAGGGATTACAATGAGCAGTTCTTC